This TCR beta chain came from a study of blood T cell repertoires in COVID-19. Study context: Acute-phase and convalescent COVID-19 samples originated in the United States, Italy and Spain.

Sequencing used immunoSEQ multiplex PCR; TCRdb keeps in-frame clones, though not all of them. The sample holds around 180,000 clones, roughly 91% seen once. The germline CDR1 and CDR2 sequences are GTSNPN and SVGIG (reference sequence). Trimming took off 1 base at V and 4 bases at J, with 23 bases between the two ends. The length of the CDR3 is 18 residues. This clone was counted a single time. The sequence was obtained from a human donor in a cohort sampled during active COVID-19. V gene TRBV30 combines with J gene TRBJ1-3; D is unclear. Sequenced input: peripheral blood. CDR3 protein: CAWSAWAGGLDRGNTIYF. In DNA, the CDR3 is TGTGCCTGGAGTGCATGGGCGGGAGGACTTGATAGGGGAAACACCATATATTTT.